This note documents a single TCR beta chain sequence. The target antigen is unknown. The data were obtained in a study of blood T cells in healthy people across ages. Study-level results: Any changes in expanded clonotypes were possibly confounded, as donor CMV status remained unknown. Compared with aged donors, long-lived donors showed fewer expanded clones, suggesting selection. Getting older went along with TCR beta diversity per million T cells dropping roughly linearly.

The CDR3 runs to 12 residues. V lost 5 bases and J lost 3, with 10 bases in between. Germline V gene lookup returns CDR1 DFQATT and CDR2 SNEGSKA (reference sequence). Sample-barcoded 5' priming and a J-beta primer mix drove a second PCR of roughly 6 to 12 cycles. A 12-random-nucleotide template-switch adaptor tagged each cDNA molecule. TCRdb redid the calling of the 5' RACE reads with MiXCR, one entry per CDR3 protein. This sample has 1.5 million to 2 million distinct CDR3 sequences; 28% occur once, and the top ten carry around 7.7%. V usage is TRBV20-1 and J usage is TRBJ1-2, with D possibly being TRBD1 (5 bases). This sequence was found in a woman aged 25 to 39 in good health. The sequencing input was blood. CDR3 protein: CSAGKTDYGYTF. CDR3 nucleotides: TGCAGTGCTGGGAAGACAGACTATGGCTACACCTTC.